Below, 31 T cell receptor beta chains from the same sample are listed, as sequenced in a study of identical twins. TCRdb reprocessed the 5' RACE reads with MiXCR, giving one entry per CDR3 protein. The sample shows about 240,000 distinct CDR3 sequences, 7.5% of them seen only once. The sample was also linked to a second study, of yellow fever vaccine responses in identical twins.

The sample was CD8+ T cells sorted from blood. These receptors all stem from a woman younger than 30 in good health.

The chain couples TRBV9 to TRBJ2-1; D gene uncertain. The germline V gene encodes CDR1 SGDLS and CDR2 YYNGEE. Trimming took 7 bases from V and 9 from J, leaving 11 bases between them. There are 11 residues in the CDR3. CDR3: CASGNRGEQFF. The CDR3 DNA follows: TGTGCCAGCGGCAACCGAGGTGAGCAGTTCTTC.

The J gene is TRBJ2-5, the V gene TRBV27; no firm D call. V lost 5 bases, J lost 2 bases, and 12 bases lay in between. Germline assignment: CDR1 MNHEY and CDR2 SMNVEV (reference sequence). This CDR3 is 14 amino acids long. CDR3 sequence reads: CASSPEIKQETQYF. In DNA form, the CDR3 reads TGTGCCAGCAGTCCTGAAATAAAACAAGAGACCCAGTACTTC.

This clonotype occurred many times. V is TRBV9 and J is TRBJ2-1, with D possibly TRBD2 on 6 matching bases. Germline lookup yields CDR1 SGDLS and CDR2 YYNGEE. Between the trimmed V and J ends, which lost 4 bases and 0 bases, there was a span of 17 bases. CDR3 length equals 17 residues. CDR3 protein: CASSPSGQASSYNEQFF. The CDR3 DNA sequence: TGTGCCAGCAGCCCGAGCGGGCAGGCGAGCTCCTACAATGAGCAGTTCTTC.

This clonotype has ten or more counts. This chain connects TRBV7-9 to TRBJ2-7; 8 bases agree with TRBD2. V dropped 5 bases and J dropped 5; count of bases not matched to a gene: 5. CDR1 is SEHNR, CDR2 FQNEAQ, per germline (reference sequence). CDR3 length: 13 amino acids. The CDR3 is CASSPTSEDEQYF. DNA for the CDR3: TGTGCCAGCAGCCCGACTAGCGAGGACGAGCAGTACTTC.

The V call is TRBV28, the J call TRBJ2-1; D is possibly TRBD1 or TRBD2 (7 bases each). This CDR3 region has 16 residues. Germline lookup yields CDR1 MDHEN and CDR2 SYDVKM. The V gene lost 6 bases and the J gene lost 4 bases, with 19 bases spanning the gap. The CDR3 sequence is CASSPSGGGKYNEQFF. CDR3 DNA: TGTGCCAGCAGCCCCTCAGGGGGAGGGAAATACAATGAGCAGTTCTTC.

This chain connects TRBV2 to TRBJ2-7; no firm D call. This CDR3 comprises 11 residues. The V end lost 3 bases, the J end lost 4 bases, and 4 bases lay between the germline ends. The germline V gene encodes CDR1 SNHLY and CDR2 FYNNEI. The CDR3 protein is CASSETYEQYV. DNA of the CDR3: TGTGCCAGCAGTGAGACTTACGAGCAGTACGTC.

The chain uses TRBV2 and TRBJ2-6; D unclear. The germline CDR1 and CDR2 sequences are SNHLY and FYNNEI. The CDR3 length is 15 residues. Trimming cost V 5 bases and J 0 bases, with 8 bases left between them. CDR3 residues: CASSYDFSGANVLTF. CDR3 sequence (DNA): TGTGCCAGCAGTTATGACTTCTCTGGGGCCAACGTCCTGACTTTC.

This clonotype has ten or more counts. V gene TRBV27 combines with J gene TRBJ2-1; 7 nucleotides line up with TRBD1. Per the germline V gene, CDR1 is MNHEY and CDR2 is SMNVEV (reference sequence). Losses at the gene ends were 6 bases for V and 4 bases for J; bases not matched to a gene: 0. This CDR3 region has 12 residues. CDR3 DNA: TGTGCCAGCAGGGGACAGTACAATGAGCAGTTCTTC. It encodes CASRGQYNEQFF.

This clonotype has a count of ten or more. Here the CDR3 DNA reads TGCGCCAGCAGTCGGACCTCGGGACAGGGTATCCACGAGCAGTACGTC. Protein product: CASSRTSGQGIHEQYV. The rearrangement uses TRBV4-1 and TRBJ2-7; 9 positions match TRBD1. The V gene end was trimmed by 6 bases and the J gene end by 5 bases; junction bases not matched to a gene: 14. This CDR3 spans 16 amino acids. CDR1 is MGHRA and CDR2 is YSYEKL in the germline V gene.

This chain uses TRBV29-1 with TRBJ2-7; possibly TRBD1 or TRBD2 for D (6 bases each). In germline, CDR1 is SQVTM, CDR2 ANQGSEA. This CDR3 contains 16 residues. Trimming cost V 1 base and J 2 bases, with 18 bases left between them. The CDR3 protein is CSVEGERGAVPYEQYF. The CDR3, as DNA: TGCAGCGTTGAAGGGGAAAGGGGGGCGGTTCCCTACGAGCAGTACTTC.

A few counts support this clonotype. V gene TRBV9 combines with J gene TRBJ2-5; tentatively, D is TRBD1 (5 bases). Trimming took 3 bases from V and 0 from J, leaving 9 bases between them. Germline CDR1 is SGDLS and CDR2 is YYNGEE. The CDR3 has 14 residues. CDR3 DNA: TGTGCCAGCAGCGGGACACCAAACCAAGAGACCCAGTACTTC. It codes for CASSGTPNQETQYF. Complete variable domain (other parts from reference TRBV9 and TRBJ2-5): DSGVTQTPKHLITATGQRVTLRCSPRSGDLSVYWYQQSLDQGLQFLIQYYNGEERAKGNILERFSAQQFPDLHSELNLSSLELGDSALYFCASSGTPNQETQYFGPGTRLLVL.

This clonotype was detected ten times or more. This rearrangement joins TRBV20-1 to TRBJ2-7, with D tentatively TRBD1 (6 bases). The V gene lost 4 bases and the J gene lost 2 bases, with 18 bases spanning the gap. The CDR3 is made up of 15 amino acids. Germline V gene lookup returns CDR1 DFQATT and CDR2 SNEGSKA (reference sequence). The DNA for the CDR3 is TGCAGTGCTATCTCCTCAAGGGGGACGCCCTACGAGCAGTACGTC. It encodes CSAISSRGTPYEQYV.

This clonotype came up many times. The chain uses TRBV6-5 and TRBJ2-3; 13 bases are shared with TRBD2. The trim removed 2 bases at V and 5 bases at J, leaving 1 base unmatched. The CDR3 is 15 residues long. Germline loops: CDR1 MNHEY, CDR2 SVGAGI. The CDR3 bases are TGTGCCAGCAGTTACAGGACTAGCGGGAGAGATACGCAGTATTTT. It codes for CASSYRTSGRDTQYF.

This clonotype was seen ten or more times. The rearrangement uses TRBV24-1 and TRBJ2-2, with D uncertain. There are 12 residues in the CDR3. Deletions cut 0 bases from V and 6 bases from J, with 1 base between. Germline lookup yields CDR1 KGHDR and CDR2 SFDVKD. CDR3 nucleotide sequence: TGTGCCACCAGTGATTTGTCCGGGGAGCTGTTTTTT. As protein: CATSDLSGELFF.

This clonotype appeared many times. The chain combines TRBV5-1 with TRBJ2-5; D call uncertain. The V and J ends lost 2 bases and 3 bases respectively, with 11 bases between them. The CDR3 consists of 14 residues. Germline V gives CDR1 SGHRS, CDR2 YFSETQ. The CDR3 sequence: CASSFSAAKETQYF. The CDR3 DNA reads TGCGCCAGCAGCTTCTCCGCGGCAAAAGAGACCCAGTACTTC. The full variable domain, with the rest looked up from reference TRBV5-1 and TRBJ2-5, is KAGVTQTPRYLIKTRGQQVTLSCSPISGHRSVSWYQQTPGQGLQFLFEYFSETQRNKGNFPGRFSGRQFSNSRSEMNVSTLELGDSALYLCASSFSAAKETQYFGPGTRLLVL.

V usage is TRBV3-1 and J usage is TRBJ2-1; 12 bases agree with TRBD2. CDR1 and CDR2 (germline): LGHDT, YNNKEL (reference sequence). The CDR3 covers 17 residues. V shed 3 bases and J 1 base; nucleotides not matched to a gene: 4. The CDR3 protein is CASSHWTSGVSYNEQFF. The DNA of the CDR3 is TGTGCCAGCAGCCATTGGACTAGCGGGGTATCCTACAATGAGCAGTTCTTC.

V usage is TRBV2 and J usage is TRBJ2-1; TRBD1 aligns across 9 bases. The germline V gene has CDR1 SNHLY and CDR2 FYNNEI. The V segment lost 10 bases and the J segment 3 bases; nucleotides outside the gene matches: 10. The CDR3 sequence is 15 residues long. The CDR3 DNA reads as TGTGCCACCCTAGATAAGGGACAGGGCTACAATGAGCAGTTCTTC. This codes for CATLDKGQGYNEQFF. The whole variable domain, filled in from reference TRBV2 and TRBJ2-1, reads EPEVTQTPSHQVTQMGQEVILRCVPISNHLYFYWYRQILGQKVEFLVSFYNNEISEKSEIFDDQFSVERPDGSNFTLKIRSTKLEDSAMYFCATLDKGQGYNEQFFGPGTRLTVL.

This clonotype was seen repeatedly, ten times or more. The rearrangement links TRBV5-1 to TRBJ2-7; TRBD2 matches 8 bases. Germline CDR1 and CDR2: SGHRS and YFSETQ. V was clipped by 1 base and J by 5 bases; unmatched bases: 8. The CDR3 spans 15 residues. The CDR3 DNA reads as TGCGCCAGCAGCTTGATTTCTAGCGGGCACAACGAGCAGTACTTC. Translated, it gives CASSLISSGHNEQYF.

This clonotype was recorded many times. This rearrangement joins TRBV6-4 to TRBJ2-1; 8 positions match TRBD2. Germline trimming cut 5 bases from V and 6 bases from J; bases unmatched to any gene: 6. CDR1 MRHNA and CDR2 SNTAGT come from the germline V gene. This CDR3 region has 14 residues. CDR3 amino acids: CASSLAGPANEQFF. DNA for the CDR3: TGTGCCAGCAGTCTAGCGGGCCCCGCCAATGAGCAGTTCTTC.

The chain employs TRBV7-8 and TRBJ2-1; D uncertain. Trimming cost V 0 bases and J 2 bases, with 8 bases left between them. This CDR3 region has 15 residues. CDR1 is SGHVS, CDR2 FQNEAQ, per germline. CDR3 region: CASSLALTAYNEQFF. DNA of the CDR3: TGTGCCAGCAGCTTAGCTTTGACCGCCTACAATGAGCAGTTCTTC. Variable domain in full (rest from reference TRBV7-8 and TRBJ2-1): GAGVSQSPRYKVAKRGQDVALRCDPISGHVSLFWYQQALGQGPEFLTYFQNEAQLDKSGLPSDRFFAERPEGSVSTLKIQRTQQEDSAVYLCASSLALTAYNEQFFGPGTRLTVL.

In its sample, this clonotype was seen many times. The chain recombines TRBV13 with TRBJ2-7; D remains ambiguous. The germline V and J ends were trimmed by 5 bases and 4 bases, with 18 bases remaining between them. CDR3 size: 15 residues. CDR1 PRHDT and CDR2 FYEKMQ come from the germline V gene (reference sequence). The CDR3 here is CASSPLPDRVYEQYV. The CDR3 region has the DNA TGTGCCAGCAGCCCACTCCCAGACCGTGTATACGAGCAGTACGTC.

The table lists this clonotype with many counts. This chain connects TRBV7-2 to TRBJ1-4; TRBD1 matches 7 bases. From germline, CDR1 is SGHTA and CDR2 FQGNSA. The CDR3 is 15 amino acids. The J segment lost 5 bases and the V segment lost 1 base, leaving 4 bases of the junction unmatched. Here the CDR3 reads CASSLGDRGNEKLFF. CDR3 sequence (DNA): TGTGCCAGCAGCTTAGGGGACAGAGGAAATGAAAAACTGTTTTTT.

This sequence joins TRBV10-2 and TRBJ2-7; D could derive from TRBD1 or TRBD2 (5 bases each). Germline V gene lookup returns CDR1 WSHSY and CDR2 SAAADI. V lost 1 base to trimming and J lost 2 bases, with 15 bases between them. The CDR3 totals 16 residues. CDR3 bases: TGCGCCAGCAGTGAGTTGCCGGGACCGAGCACCTACGAGCAGTACTTC. The encoded protein is CASSELPGPSTYEQYF.

This clonotype was observed a handful of times. J is TRBJ1-5 and V is TRBV6-1; D is unclear. CDR1 and CDR2 (germline): MNHNS, SASEGT. The CDR3 totals 15 residues. Trimming stripped 3 bases from V and 0 bases from J, with 9 bases between. This chain's CDR3 is CASSESILSNQPQHF. CDR3 coding DNA: TGTGCCAGCAGTGAGAGTATCCTTAGCAATCAGCCCCAGCATTTT.

This clonotype was counted at least ten times. This chain joins TRBV6-5 and TRBJ2-2, with TRBD2 as a possible D gene (5 bases). In germline, CDR1 is MNHEY, CDR2 SVGAGI. The V and J ends lost 2 bases and 6 bases respectively, with 10 bases between them. The CDR3 is made up of 14 amino acids. CDR3 in amino acids: CASSYRTGSGELFF. In DNA form, the CDR3 reads TGTGCCAGCAGTTACAGGACTGGTTCCGGGGAGCTGTTTTTT.

The chain carries TRBV4-2 and TRBJ2-2; TRBD2 matches at 7 bases. Looked up from germline, CDR1 is LGHNA and CDR2 is YNFKEQ. J lost 2 bases, V lost 0 bases, and 6 bases had no gene match. The CDR3 is 17 amino acids. For the CDR3, the DNA is TGTGCCAGCAGCCAAGATTTGCTAGCGGATAACACCGGGGAGCTGTTTTTT. Its translation: CASSQDLLADNTGELFF.

This clonotype turned up a few times. The chain recombines TRBV7-9 with TRBJ2-7, with D uncertain. The CDR3 consists of 13 residues. V shed 5 bases and J shed 2 bases, with 10 bases lying between them. CDR1 and CDR2 from the germline V gene are SEHNR and FQNEAQ (reference sequence). CDR3 nucleotide sequence: TGTGCCAGCAGCCCGAGTGGGGCCTACGAGCAGTACGTC. Translating it yields CASSPSGAYEQYV.

In nucleotides, the CDR3 is TGTGCCAGCAGCTTAGGGACTGGGACCGATGAGCAGTTCTTC. This translates into CASSLGTGTDEQFF. The chain links TRBV11-2 to TRBJ2-1; D tentatively reads TRBD1 or TRBD2 (5 bases each). CDR3 size: 14 residues. Trimming removed 1 base at V and 8 bases at J, with 12 bases between. Germline loops: CDR1 SGHAT, CDR2 FQNNGV.

This clonotype was seen repeatedly, ten times or more. The genes are TRBV3-1 and TRBJ1-1; D is perhaps TRBD1 (6 bases). The CDR3 extends over 15 amino acids. Trimming pared 1 base from V and 0 bases from J, leaving 9 bases between. Germline assignment: CDR1 LGHDT and CDR2 YNNKEL (reference sequence). In nucleotides, the CDR3 is TGTGCCAGCAGCCAAGTTTGGGGGCTGAACACTGAAGCTTTCTTT. Its protein product is CASSQVWGLNTEAFF.

The chain couples TRBV6-5 to TRBJ2-7; possibly TRBD1 for D (6 bases). This CDR3 comprises 15 residues. In germline, CDR1 is MNHEY, CDR2 SVGAGI. V lost 0 bases and J lost 3, with 12 bases in between. The CDR3 region is CASSYSTRGSYEQYF. The CDR3 nucleotides are TGTGCCAGCAGTTACTCGACCAGGGGCAGCTACGAGCAGTACTTC.

The chain has TRBV18 and TRBJ2-5; TRBD1 is a possible D gene (6 bases). Germline values: CDR1 KGHSH, CDR2 LQKENI. The CDR3 runs 16 residues. Trimming cost V 3 bases and J 2 bases, with 16 bases left between them. The CDR3 spells CASSPRDTEPQETQYF. CDR3 bases: TGTGCCAGCTCACCTCGGGACACCGAGCCTCAAGAGACCCAGTACTTC.